This entry describes one T cell receptor (beta chain). The antigen is not known. This record belongs to a study of cytomegalovirus exposure and HLA in healthy donors. Overall study results and limits: According to the study, 180 or so TCR beta chains were cytomegalovirus-associated. The study carried out a later analysis of TCR beta sequences. It associated under 20,000 of them with specific HLA alleles at a false discovery rate of 0.05.

The CDR3 is 15 residues long. Germline values: CDR1 MGHDK, CDR2 SYGVNS. Trimming removed 2 bases from V and 3 bases from J; junction bases left unmatched: 1. A multiplex PCR was run with 60 Vbeta primers and 13 Jbeta primers. Using immunoSEQ multiplex PCR, the repertoire was profiled, and TCRdb retains in-frame clones only, with some absent. The repertoire holds about 120,000 clones, with 60% to 85% as singletons. The sample taken for sequencing was PBMCs. The V gene is TRBV25-1, the J gene TRBJ2-2, with TRBD1 matching over 9 bases. The sequence was obtained from a woman in her thirties or forties in good health and CMV-seropositive. CDR3 bases: TGTGCCAGCAGTGAAGGGACAGGGCACACCGGGGAGCTGTTTTTT. It codes for CASSEGTGHTGELFF.